This T cell receptor beta chain was sequenced for a study of monozygotic twins with cystic fibrosis. Overall study results and limits: Unrelated CF individuals shared fewer identical clonotypes than monozygotic CF twins. Age, concordance and disease severity did not associate with shared CDR3 numbers.

Measured with immunoSEQ multiplex PCR; TCRdb has only the in-frame clones, and not every one. The sample holds 25,000 to 30,000 clones, roughly 80% seen once. As to this clone: What it binds is not known.

The clonotype originates from a girl between 2 and 10 years old with cystic fibrosis. Sequenced: blood.

The CDR3 reads CASSFGQGSEKLFF. The CDR3 DNA sequence: TGTGCCAGCAGCTTTGGACAGGGGAGTGAAAAACTGTTTTTT. The V gene is TRBV5-6, the J gene TRBJ1-4; 9 bases align to TRBD1. Germline lookup yields CDR1 SGHDT and CDR2 YYEEEE. The CDR3 contains 14 residues. Trimming removed 2 bases from V and 7 bases from J; junction bases left unmatched: 3.